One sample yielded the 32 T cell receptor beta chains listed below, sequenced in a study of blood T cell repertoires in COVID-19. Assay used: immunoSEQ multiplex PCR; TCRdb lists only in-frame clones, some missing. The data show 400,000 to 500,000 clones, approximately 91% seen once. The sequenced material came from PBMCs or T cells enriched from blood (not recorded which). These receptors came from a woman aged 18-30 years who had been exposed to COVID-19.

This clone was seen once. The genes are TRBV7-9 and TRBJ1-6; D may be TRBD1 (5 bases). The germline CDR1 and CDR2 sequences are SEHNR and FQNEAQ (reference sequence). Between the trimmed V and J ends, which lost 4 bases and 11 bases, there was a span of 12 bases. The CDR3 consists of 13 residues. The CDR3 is CASSSQGDPPLHF. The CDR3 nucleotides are TGTGCCAGCAGCTCGCAAGGGGATCCACCCCTCCACTTT.

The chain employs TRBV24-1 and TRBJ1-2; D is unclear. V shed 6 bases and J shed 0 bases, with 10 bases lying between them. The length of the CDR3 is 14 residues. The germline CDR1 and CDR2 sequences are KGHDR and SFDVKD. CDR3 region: CATSPTGTNYGYTF. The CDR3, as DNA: TGTGCCACCAGTCCGACGGGGACTAACTATGGCTACACCTTC.

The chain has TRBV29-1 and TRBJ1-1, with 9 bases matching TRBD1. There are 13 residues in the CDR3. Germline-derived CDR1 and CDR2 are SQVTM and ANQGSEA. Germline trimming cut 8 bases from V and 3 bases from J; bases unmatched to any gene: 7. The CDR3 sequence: CSTGGREDTEAFF. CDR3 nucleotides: TGCAGCACAGGGGGCCGGGAGGACACTGAAGCTTTCTTT. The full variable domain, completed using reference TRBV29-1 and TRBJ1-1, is SAVISQKPSRDICQRGTSLTIQCQVDSQVTMMFWYRQQPGQSLTLIATANQGSEATYESGFVIDKFPISRPNLTFSTLTVSNMSPEDSSIYLCSTGGREDTEAFFGQGTRLTVV.

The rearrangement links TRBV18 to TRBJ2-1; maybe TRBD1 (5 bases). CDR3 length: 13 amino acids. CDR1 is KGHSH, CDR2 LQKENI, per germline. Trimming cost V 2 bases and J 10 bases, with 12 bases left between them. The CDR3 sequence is CASSPDSPHEQFF. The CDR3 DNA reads TGTGCCAGCTCACCAGACAGCCCTCACGAGCAGTTCTTC. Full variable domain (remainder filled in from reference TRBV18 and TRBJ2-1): NAGVMQNPRHLVRRRGQEARLRCSPMKGHSHVYWYRQLPEEGLKFMVYLQKENIIDESGMPKERFSAEFPKEGPSILRIQQVVRGDSAAYFCASSPDSPHEQFFGPGTRLTVL.

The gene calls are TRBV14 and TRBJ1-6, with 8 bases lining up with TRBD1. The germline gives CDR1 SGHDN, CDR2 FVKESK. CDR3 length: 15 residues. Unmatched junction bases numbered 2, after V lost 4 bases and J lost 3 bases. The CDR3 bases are TGTGCCAGCAGCCGCGGGACAGGCTATAATTCACCCCTCCACTTT. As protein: CASSRGTGYNSPLHF. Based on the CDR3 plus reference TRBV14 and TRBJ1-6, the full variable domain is EAGVTQFPSHSVIEKGQTVTLRCDPISGHDNLYWYRRVMGKEIKFLLHFVKESKQDESGMPNNRFLAERTGGTYSTLKVQPAELEDSGVYFCASSRGTGYNSPLHFGNGTRLTVT.

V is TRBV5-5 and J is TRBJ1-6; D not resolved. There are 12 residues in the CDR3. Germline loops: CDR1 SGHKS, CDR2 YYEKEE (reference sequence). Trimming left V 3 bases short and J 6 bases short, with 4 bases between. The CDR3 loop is CASSSGNSPLHF. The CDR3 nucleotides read TGTGCCAGCAGCTCGGGTAATTCACCCCTCCACTTT.

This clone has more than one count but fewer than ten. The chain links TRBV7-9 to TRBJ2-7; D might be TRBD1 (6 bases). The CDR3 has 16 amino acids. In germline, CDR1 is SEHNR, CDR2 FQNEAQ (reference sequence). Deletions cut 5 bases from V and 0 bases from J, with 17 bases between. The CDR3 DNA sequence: TGTGCCAGCAGCCCCAGACCAGGGGTTAGCTCCTACGAGCAGTACTTC. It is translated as CASSPRPGVSSYEQYF.

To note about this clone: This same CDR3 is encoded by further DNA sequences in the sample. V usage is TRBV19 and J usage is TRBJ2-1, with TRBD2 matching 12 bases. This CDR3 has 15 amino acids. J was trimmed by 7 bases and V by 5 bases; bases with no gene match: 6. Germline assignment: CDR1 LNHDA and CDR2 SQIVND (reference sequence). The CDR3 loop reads CASSPLAGGPNEQFF. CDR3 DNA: TGTGCCAGTAGTCCCCTAGCGGGAGGGCCTAATGAGCAGTTCTTC.

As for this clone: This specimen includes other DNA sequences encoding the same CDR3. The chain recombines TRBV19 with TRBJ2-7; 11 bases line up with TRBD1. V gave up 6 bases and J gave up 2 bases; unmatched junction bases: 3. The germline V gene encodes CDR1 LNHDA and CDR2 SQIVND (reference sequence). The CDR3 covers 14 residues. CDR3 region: CASSPGQGAYEQYF. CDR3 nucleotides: TGTGCCAGTAGCCCGGGACAGGGGGCCTACGAGCAGTACTTC.

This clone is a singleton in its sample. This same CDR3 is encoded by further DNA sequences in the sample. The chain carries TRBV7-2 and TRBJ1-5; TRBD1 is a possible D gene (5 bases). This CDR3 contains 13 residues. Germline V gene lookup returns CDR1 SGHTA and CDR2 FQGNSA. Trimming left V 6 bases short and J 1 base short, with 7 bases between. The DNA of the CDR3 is TGTGCCAGCAGTCCAGGGAGCAATCAGCCCCAGCATTTT. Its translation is CASSPGSNQPQHF. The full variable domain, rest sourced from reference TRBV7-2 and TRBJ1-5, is GAGVSQSPSNKVTEKGKDVELRCDPISGHTALYWYRQSLGQGLEFLIYFQGNSAPDKSGLPSDRFSAERTGGSVSTLTIQRTQQEDSAVYLCASSPGSNQPQHFGDGTRLSIL.

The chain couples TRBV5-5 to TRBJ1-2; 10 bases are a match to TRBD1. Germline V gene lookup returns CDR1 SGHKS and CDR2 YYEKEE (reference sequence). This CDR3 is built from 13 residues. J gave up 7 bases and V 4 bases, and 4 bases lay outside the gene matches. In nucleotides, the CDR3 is TGTGCCAGCAGCCGACAGGGGGCGTCTGGCTACACCTTC. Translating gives CASSRQGASGYTF. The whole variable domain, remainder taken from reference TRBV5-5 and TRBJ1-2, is DAGVTQSPTHLIKTRGQQVTLRCSPISGHKSVSWYQQVLGQGPQFIFQYYEKEERGRGNFPDRFSARQFPNYSSELNVNALLLGDSALYLCASSRQGASGYTFGSGTRLTVV.

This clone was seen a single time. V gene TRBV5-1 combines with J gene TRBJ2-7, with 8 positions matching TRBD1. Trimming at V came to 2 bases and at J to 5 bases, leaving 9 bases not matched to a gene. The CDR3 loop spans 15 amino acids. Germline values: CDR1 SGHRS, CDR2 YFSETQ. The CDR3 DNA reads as TGCGCCAGCAGCTTAATACCGGGACAGGAAGACGAGCAGTACTTC. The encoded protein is CASSLIPGQEDEQYF.

This CDR3 reads CASRAPYTGLEQYF. In nucleotides, the CDR3 is TGTGCCAGCCGGGCCCCTTACACAGGGCTCGAGCAGTACTTC. The chain recombines TRBV28 with TRBJ2-7, with D perhaps matching TRBD1 (6 bases). Germline V gives CDR1 MDHEN, CDR2 SYDVKM. The CDR3 spans 14 residues. Trimming shortened V by 8 bases and J by 6 bases, and 20 bases separated the two germline ends. Complete variable domain (other parts from reference TRBV28 and TRBJ2-7): DVKVTQSSRYLVKRTGEKVFLECVQDMDHENMFWYRQDPGLGLRLIYFSYDVKMKEKGDIPEGYSVSREKKERFSLILESASTNQTSMYLCASRAPYTGLEQYFGPGTRLTVT.

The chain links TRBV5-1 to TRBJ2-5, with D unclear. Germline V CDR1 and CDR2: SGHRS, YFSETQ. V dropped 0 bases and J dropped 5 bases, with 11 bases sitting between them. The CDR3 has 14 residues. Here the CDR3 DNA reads TGCGCCAGCAGCTTGGGATTGAGAGATGAGACCCAGTACTTC. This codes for CASSLGLRDETQYF.

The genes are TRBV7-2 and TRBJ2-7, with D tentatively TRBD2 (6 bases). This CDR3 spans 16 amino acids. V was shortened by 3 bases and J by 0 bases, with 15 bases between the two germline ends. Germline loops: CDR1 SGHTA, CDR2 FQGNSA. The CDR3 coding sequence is TGTGCCAGCAGCTTCGCTTACGTGGGGGGCTCCTACGAGCAGTACTTC. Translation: CASSFAYVGGSYEQYF.

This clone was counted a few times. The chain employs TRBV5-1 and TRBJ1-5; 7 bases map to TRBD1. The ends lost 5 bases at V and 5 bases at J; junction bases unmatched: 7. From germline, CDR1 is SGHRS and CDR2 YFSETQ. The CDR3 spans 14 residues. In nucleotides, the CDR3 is TGCGCCAGCAGTGTAAAAGGGGGCGATCAGCCCCAGCATTTT. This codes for CASSVKGGDQPQHF.

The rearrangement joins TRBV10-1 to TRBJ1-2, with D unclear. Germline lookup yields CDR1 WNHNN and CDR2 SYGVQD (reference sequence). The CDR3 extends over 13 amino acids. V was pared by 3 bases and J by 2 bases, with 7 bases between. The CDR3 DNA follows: TGCGCCAGCAGTGAATCACTCAACTATGGCTACACCTTC. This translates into CASSESLNYGYTF.

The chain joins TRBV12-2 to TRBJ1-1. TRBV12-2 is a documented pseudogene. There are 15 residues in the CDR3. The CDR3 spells CASRHPTGGDTEAFF. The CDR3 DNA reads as TGTGCAAGTCGCCACCCTACCGGGGGGGACACTGAAGCTTTCTTT.

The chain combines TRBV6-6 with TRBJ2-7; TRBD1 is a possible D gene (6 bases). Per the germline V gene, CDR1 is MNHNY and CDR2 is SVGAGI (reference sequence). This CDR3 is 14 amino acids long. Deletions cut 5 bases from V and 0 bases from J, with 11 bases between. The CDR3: CASSPRGSSYEQYF. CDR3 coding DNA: TGTGCCAGCAGTCCCAGGGGTAGCTCCTACGAGCAGTACTTC.

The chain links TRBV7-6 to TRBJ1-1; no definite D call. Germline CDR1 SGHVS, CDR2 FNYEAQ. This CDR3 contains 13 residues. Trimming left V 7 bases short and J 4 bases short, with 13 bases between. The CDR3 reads CASMNQVGTEAFF. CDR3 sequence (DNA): TGTGCCAGCATGAATCAGGTGGGCACTGAAGCTTTCTTT.

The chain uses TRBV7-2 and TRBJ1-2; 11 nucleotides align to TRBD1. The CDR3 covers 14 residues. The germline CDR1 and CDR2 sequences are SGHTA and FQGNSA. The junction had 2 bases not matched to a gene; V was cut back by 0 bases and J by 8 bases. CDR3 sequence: CASSLADRGQGYTF. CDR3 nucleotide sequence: TGTGCCAGCAGCTTAGCGGACAGGGGGCAAGGCTACACCTTC.

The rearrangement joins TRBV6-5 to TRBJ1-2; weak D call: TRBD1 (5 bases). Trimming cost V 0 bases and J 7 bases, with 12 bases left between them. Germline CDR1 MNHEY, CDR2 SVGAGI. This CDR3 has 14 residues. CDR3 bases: TGTGCCAGCAGTTACTCGGGGGGGTCGGGTGGCTACACCTTC. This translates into CASSYSGGSGGYTF.

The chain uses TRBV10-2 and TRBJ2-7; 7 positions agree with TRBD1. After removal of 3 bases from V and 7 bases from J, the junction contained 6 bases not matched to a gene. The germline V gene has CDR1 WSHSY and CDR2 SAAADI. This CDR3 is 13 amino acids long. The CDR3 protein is CASSDFTRGEQYF. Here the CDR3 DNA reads TGCGCCAGCAGTGACTTTACCAGGGGGGAGCAGTACTTC.

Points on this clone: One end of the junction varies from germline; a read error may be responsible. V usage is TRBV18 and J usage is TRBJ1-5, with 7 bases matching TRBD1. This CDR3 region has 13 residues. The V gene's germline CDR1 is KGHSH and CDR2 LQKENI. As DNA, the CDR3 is TGTGCCAGCTCCCCACAGGGGTATCAGCCCCAGCATTTT. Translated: CASSPQGYQPQHF.

As DNA, the CDR3 is TGTGCCAGTAGTAGAGGGACAGAAGGGAGGAGCTCCTACGAGCAGTACTTC. Translated, it gives CASSRGTEGRSSYEQYF. This rearrangement joins TRBV19 to TRBJ2-7; weak D call: TRBD1 (7 bases). This CDR3 has 17 amino acids. CDR1 LNHDA and CDR2 SQIVND come from the germline V gene (reference sequence). V lost 4 bases to trimming and J lost 0 bases, with 19 bases between them.

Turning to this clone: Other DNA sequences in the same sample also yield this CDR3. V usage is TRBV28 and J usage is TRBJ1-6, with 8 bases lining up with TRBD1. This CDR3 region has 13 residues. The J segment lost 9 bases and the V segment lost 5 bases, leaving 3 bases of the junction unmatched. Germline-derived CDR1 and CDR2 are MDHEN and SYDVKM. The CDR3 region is CASSQTGGSPLHF. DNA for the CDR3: TGTGCCAGCAGTCAAACAGGGGGTTCACCCCTCCACTTT. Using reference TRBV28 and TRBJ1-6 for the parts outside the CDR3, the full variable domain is DVKVTQSSRYLVKRTGEKVFLECVQDMDHENMFWYRQDPGLGLRLIYFSYDVKMKEKGDIPEGYSVSREKKERFSLILESASTNQTSMYLCASSQTGGSPLHFGNGTRLTVT.

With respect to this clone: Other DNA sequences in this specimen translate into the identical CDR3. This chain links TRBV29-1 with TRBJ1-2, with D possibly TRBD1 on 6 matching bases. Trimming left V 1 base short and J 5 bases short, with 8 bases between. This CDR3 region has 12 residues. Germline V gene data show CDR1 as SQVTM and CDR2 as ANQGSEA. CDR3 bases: TGCAGCGTTGAAGGAGGGGGTTATGGCTACACCTTC. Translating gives CSVEGGGYGYTF.

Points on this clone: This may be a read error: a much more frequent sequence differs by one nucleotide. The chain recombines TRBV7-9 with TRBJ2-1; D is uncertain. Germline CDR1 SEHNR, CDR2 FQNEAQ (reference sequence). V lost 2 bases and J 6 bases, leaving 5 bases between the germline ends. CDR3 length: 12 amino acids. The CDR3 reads CASSLMRNEQFF. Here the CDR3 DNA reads TGTGCCAGCAGCTTAATGCGCAATGAGCAGTTCTTC.

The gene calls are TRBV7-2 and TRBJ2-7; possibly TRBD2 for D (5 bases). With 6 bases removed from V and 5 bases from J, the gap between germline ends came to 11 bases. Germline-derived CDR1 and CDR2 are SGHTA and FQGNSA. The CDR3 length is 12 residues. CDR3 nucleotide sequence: TGTGCCAGCAGTCAAATCGGGAACGAGCAGTACTTC. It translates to CASSQIGNEQYF.

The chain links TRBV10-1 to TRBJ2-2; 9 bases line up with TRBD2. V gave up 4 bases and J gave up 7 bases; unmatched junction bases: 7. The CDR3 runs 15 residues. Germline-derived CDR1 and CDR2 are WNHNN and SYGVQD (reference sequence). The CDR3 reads CASSGSGSWVGELFF. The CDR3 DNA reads TGCGCCAGCAGTGGTAGCGGGAGCTGGGTCGGGGAGCTGTTTTTT.

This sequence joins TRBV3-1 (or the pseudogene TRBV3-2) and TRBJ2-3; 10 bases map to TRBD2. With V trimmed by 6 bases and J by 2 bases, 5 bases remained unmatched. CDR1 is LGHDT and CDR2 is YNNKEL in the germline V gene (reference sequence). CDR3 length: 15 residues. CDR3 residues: CASSHTSGVTDTQYF. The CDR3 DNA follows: TGTGCCAGCAGTCATACTAGCGGGGTCACAGATACGCAGTATTTT.

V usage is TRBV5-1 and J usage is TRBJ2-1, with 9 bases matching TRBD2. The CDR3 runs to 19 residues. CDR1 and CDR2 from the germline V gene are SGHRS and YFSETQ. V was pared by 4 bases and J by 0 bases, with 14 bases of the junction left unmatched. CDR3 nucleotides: TGCGCCAGCAGCCCCGGCGTAGCGGGGGTCAAAGGCTCCTACAATGAGCAGTTCTTC. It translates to CASSPGVAGVKGSYNEQFF.